This T cell receptor (beta chain) stems from a study of graft-versus-host responses after intestinal transplantation. A note on this clone: No antigen is known for it.

The CDR3 consists of 18 residues. V lost 6 bases to trimming and J lost 3 bases; unmatched junction nucleotides: 13. In germline, CDR1 is MDHEN, CDR2 SYDVKM. Assay: immunoSEQ multiplex PCR; the TCRdb copy retains only in-frame clones and omits some. The table includes tens of thousands of clones, 85% to 95% detected once. The TCR sequence derives from a human donor who was the organ donor for an intestinal transplant. The genes are TRBV28 and TRBJ2-1; TRBD2 matches 11 bases. The source material was unstimulated CD8+ T cells sorted from spleen or lymph node cells, sampled before transplant. This chain's CDR3 is CASSQDRLAGRNYNEQFF. In DNA form, the CDR3 reads TGTGCCAGCAGCCAAGACCGACTAGCGGGGCGAAACTACAATGAGCAGTTCTTC.